Listed below are T cell receptor beta chains from one sample, sequenced in a study of cytomegalovirus exposure and HLA in healthy donors. The data were produced by immunoSEQ multiplex PCR, yet TCRdb's version contains in-frame clones alone and is incomplete. This repertoire shows about 180,000 clones, 85% found once; its top ten account for 1%. Sequences were obtained from PBMCs. These receptor sequences come from a boy aged 2-15 years in good health and CMV-seronegative. Both conserved end residues are part of each CDR3. Some rows mark clone size as missing; the rest say once, few, many or name a class of expanded clone.

V	size	length	CDR3
TRBV5-6	few	15	CASSLVHRQNTEAFF
TRBV28	.	14	CASMGQGQSYGYTF
TRBV6-5	.	12	CASRFGVYGYTF
TRBV4-2	once	15	CASSPNPAGAYEQYF
TRBV29-1	.	12	CSVEGQGNEQFF
TRBV6-1	few	16	CASSVWWDSSTDTQYF
TRBV19	.	13	CASSISGANVLTF
TRBV29-1	.	14	CSVVAGDLNTEAFF
TRBV7-9	.	10	CASGRYEQYF
TRBV6-1	.	12	CVSRTGGNTIYF
TRBV25-1	.	16	CASSPPGRGTNEKLFF
TRBV6-1	few	16	CASSEGTRPSGNTIYF
TRBV30	few	16	CAWSEQGRGTQETQYF
TRBV5-6	.	16	CASSTRRGRASETQYF
TRBV5-4	.	14	CASSLVSASYEQYF
TRBV7-8	.	15	CATNHLGASNYGYTF
TRBV6-5	once	14	CASSFDGTELEAFF
TRBV2	.	12	CASNGGTGELFF
TRBV19	.	15	CASSMAGAGLDTQYF
TRBV6-1	few	15	CASSETSGGADTQYF
TRBV5-6	.	19	CASSFPPLAGGPSTDTQYF
TRBV5-1	.	14	CASSSGQGRETQYF
TRBV10-1	.	14	CASRKIREGTEAFF
TRBV19	.	14	CASSTATSDYEQYF
TRBV6-5	.	14	CASTGESSGNTIYF
TRBV19	.	13	CASKEDSTDTQYF
TRBV20-1	.	11	CSAYQVPEAFF
TRBV6-1	.	13	CASSEALEVGLFF
TRBV27	.	17	CASSLIPPGQGVYEQYF
TRBV5-1	.	14	CASSLQGVGYEQYF
TRBV27	once	13	CASSLGANTEAFF
TRBV30	.	11	CAWSVRPSYTF
TRBV28	.	14	CASSPGGSNYGYTF
TRBV9	.	11	CASRFPYGYTF
TRBV7-9	few	15	CASSPPTGVGTEAFF
TRBV11-2	.	16	CASSLGGRTVSYEQYF
TRBV6-1	.	13	CASRTRGNSPLHF
TRBV28	.	12	CASSLPGDEQFF
TRBV21-1	.	16	CASSLRQGLVHQPQHF
TRBV28	.	19	CASSPLNLQGAFSGNTIYF
TRBV10-3	.	14	CAIRTGTENSPLHF
TRBV28	.	16	CASSPPGTGVINEQFF
TRBV11-2	.	17	CASSLGRTSGTTGTQYF
TRBV5-1	.	15	CASSPRTGSTDTQYF
TRBV6-5	once	15	CASSYGQSSGNTIYF
TRBV7-9	.	13	CSSSRGLNTEAFF
TRBV19	once	15	CATQKFNRGDEKLFF
TRBV4-1	.	17	CASSLYLAGERSYEQYF
TRBV28	.	12	CGSAGPNTEAFF
TRBV4-1	.	12	CASSQHTDTQYF
TRBV6-1	.	15	CASSEGQSDTGELFF
TRBV25-1	.	15	CASSEYRHTNTEAFF
TRBV5-4	.	14	CASSSGGYTDTQYF
TRBV2	.	13	CASSEAPGSEQYF